This T cell receptor (beta chain) was obtained from a study of cytomegalovirus exposure and HLA in healthy donors. The germline V gene has CDR1 SGHDT and CDR2 YYEEEE. CDR3 length: 12 residues. V lost 3 bases, J lost 7 bases, and 10 bases lay in between. This clone has only a few counts. The study drew the donors from its approximately 120-subject validation cohort, separate from the 666-subject first cohort. Assay used: immunoSEQ multiplex PCR; TCRdb lists only in-frame clones, some missing. Of about 150,000 clones detected, about 86% appear once; the ten largest clones hold about 2.2%. This clonotype originated in a human donor in good health. The material sequenced was PBMCs. The chain carries TRBV5-6 and TRBJ1-2; D unclear. CDR3 coding DNA: TGTGCCAGCAGCTCCACGGTAGTTGGCTACACCTTC. As protein: CASSSTVVGYTF.